The next 10 T cell receptor beta chains were all read from a single sample in a study of blood T cell repertoires in COVID-19. Sequencing was performed with immunoSEQ multiplex PCR; in TCRdb, only in-frame clones are kept and a portion is missing. Of about 410,000 clones listed, 89% are singletons. The specimen was peripheral blood. These TCRs come from a woman in her 40s with COVID-19, enrolled during active disease.

The sample holds a few counts of this clone. The chain recombines TRBV29-1 with TRBJ2-7; TRBD1 aligns across 8 bases. From germline, CDR1 is SQVTM and CDR2 ANQGSEA. This CDR3 is built from 13 residues. J was trimmed by 7 bases and V by 1 base; bases with no gene match: 6. CDR3 coding DNA: TGCAGCGTTGAAGGCAGGGGGCTTCGGGAGCAGTACTTC. It codes for CSVEGRGLREQYF.

The genes are TRBV5-1 and TRBJ2-2; 7 bases agree with TRBD1. The germline V gene has CDR1 SGHRS and CDR2 YFSETQ. The CDR3 has 15 amino acids. V trimming: 7 bases; J trimming: 3 bases; junction bases outside the gene matches: 9. The CDR3 DNA sequence: TGCGCCAGCCGGCTATGGACAGGAGACACCGGGGAGCTGTTTTTT. Amino acids: CASRLWTGDTGELFF.

The chain uses TRBV30 and TRBJ2-2; 7 nucleotides match TRBD1. Per the germline V gene, CDR1 is GTSNPN and CDR2 is SVGIG (reference sequence). This CDR3 region has 14 residues. After removal of 4 bases from V and 3 bases from J, the junction contained 5 bases not matched to a gene. For the CDR3, the DNA is TGTGCCTGGAAAAGGGACAGTTACACCGGGGAGCTGTTTTTT. It translates to CAWKRDSYTGELFF.

The genes are TRBV3-1 (or the pseudogene TRBV3-2) and TRBJ1-4; TRBD1 agrees at 7 bases. Germline CDR1 reads LGHDT; CDR2 reads YNNKEL (reference sequence). This CDR3 is 14 amino acids long. Unmatched junction bases numbered 7, after V lost 4 bases and J lost 8 bases. CDR3 nucleotide sequence: TGTGCCAGCAGCCTGTCGACAGGGTTGGAAAAACTGTTTTTT. Protein sequence: CASSLSTGLEKLFF.

This clone was seen once. This chain connects TRBV5-1 to TRBJ1-2, with a weak D call TRBD1 (6 bases). Per germline, CDR1 SGHRS and CDR2 YFSETQ. The CDR3 extends over 14 amino acids. Trimming removed 8 bases at V and 8 bases at J, with 22 bases between. CDR3 coding DNA: TGCGCCAGAACCCCCCAGGGGCCCTTTAGGGGCTACACCTTC. Amino acids: CARTPQGPFRGYTF.

V and J are TRBV3-1 (or the pseudogene TRBV3-2) and TRBJ1-6; D gene unclear. The V end lost 0 bases, the J end lost 8 bases, and 8 bases lay between the germline ends. The CDR3 length is 14 residues. In germline, CDR1 is LGHDT, CDR2 YNNKEL (reference sequence). Here the CDR3 reads CASSQDYGDSPLHF. The CDR3 nucleotides read TGTGCCAGCAGCCAAGATTACGGGGATTCACCCCTCCACTTT.

J is TRBJ2-3 and V is TRBV28; 10 bases are shared with TRBD2. The germline V gene has CDR1 MDHEN and CDR2 SYDVKM. Germline trimming cut 7 bases from V and 0 bases from J; bases unmatched to any gene: 13. The CDR3 extends over 18 amino acids. This chain's CDR3 is CASTSGASGGFSTDTQYF. CDR3 DNA: TGTGCCAGCACCTCGGGGGCTAGCGGGGGCTTTAGCACAGATACGCAGTATTTT.

About this clone: A read error may account for a junction end that differs from germline. The chain has TRBV11-1 and TRBJ2-7; a possible D gene is TRBD1 (6 bases). The germline CDR1 and CDR2 sequences are SGHAT and FQDESV (reference sequence). The CDR3 covers 13 residues. The CDR3 is CASTLFTGNEQYF. The CDR3 DNA is TGTGCCAGCACCTTATTTACAGGGAACGAGCAGTACTTC.

V is TRBV18 and J is TRBJ1-1, with 9 bases identical to TRBD1. V shed 4 bases, J shed 7 bases, and the junction held 7 bases outside the gene matches. The CDR3 totals 14 residues. Per germline, CDR1 KGHSH and CDR2 LQKENI. The CDR3 loop is CASSRDRAYFEAFF. CDR3 DNA sequence: TGTGCCAGCTCACGGGACAGGGCTTATTTTGAAGCTTTCTTT.

The CDR3 nucleotides are TGTGCCAGCAGCTTAGCTGGAGCCACCGCTAACTATGGCTACACCTTC. It codes for CASSLAGATANYGYTF. The V gene is TRBV11-2, the J gene TRBJ1-2; D is unclear. Deletions cut 1 base from V and 0 bases from J, with 12 bases between. The CDR3 has 16 amino acids. Germline V gives CDR1 SGHAT, CDR2 FQNNGV. Drawing the rest from reference TRBV11-2 and TRBJ1-2, the complete variable domain is EAGVAQSPRYKIIEKRQSVAFWCNPISGHATLYWYQQILGQGPKLLIQFQNNGVVDDSQLPKDRFSAERLKGVDSTLKIQPAKLEDSAVYLCASSLAGATANYGYTFGSGTRLTVV.